The 7 T cell receptor beta chains listed next were all sequenced from one sample in a study of OX40 agonist ivuxolimab in advanced cancers. TCRdb keeps only in-frame clones here, not all; method: immunoSEQ multiplex PCR. The sample has 96,000 or so clones; approximately 84% are singletons. Sequencing used CD4+ or CD8+ T cells sorted from blood, obtained in a trial of the OX40 agonist ivuxolimab. The receptors stem from an adult with an advanced solid tumor such as melanoma, head and neck, liver or kidney cancer.

The chain couples TRBV5-1 to TRBJ2-7; TRBD2 agrees at 10 bases. The V gene end was trimmed by 4 bases and the J gene end by 2 bases; junction bases not matched to a gene: 6. From germline, CDR1 is SGHRS and CDR2 YFSETQ. This CDR3 is built from 15 residues. The CDR3 sequence: CASSPTSGNPYEQYF. CDR3 nucleotides: TGCGCCAGCAGCCCCACTAGCGGGAATCCCTACGAGCAGTACTTC. Drawing the rest from reference TRBV5-1 and TRBJ2-7, the complete variable domain is KAGVTQTPRYLIKTRGQQVTLSCSPISGHRSVSWYQQTPGQGLQFLFEYFSETQRNKGNFPGRFSGRQFSNSRSEMNVSTLELGDSALYLCASSPTSGNPYEQYFGPGTRLTVT.

V and J are TRBV19 and TRBJ1-1; the D is unclear. V dropped 7 bases and J dropped 2 bases, with 14 bases sitting between them. CDR3 length: 14 amino acids. Germline CDR1 is LNHDA and CDR2 is SQIVND (reference sequence). The CDR3 reads CASKTSEANTEAFF. CDR3 coding DNA: TGTGCCAGTAAAACCAGTGAGGCCAACACTGAAGCTTTCTTT.

The chain employs TRBV27 and TRBJ2-7; 10 positions agree with TRBD2. The germline gives CDR1 MNHEY, CDR2 SMNVEV (reference sequence). The junction had 4 bases not matched to a gene; V was cut back by 3 bases and J by 2 bases. CDR3 length: 15 amino acids. Written as DNA, the CDR3 is TGTGCCAGCAGTTTTTCGGGACTAGCGCCCTACGAGCAGTACTTC. It encodes CASSFSGLAPYEQYF.

The chain couples TRBV6-1 to TRBJ1-5, with TRBD1 identical over 7 bases. V trimming: 4 bases; J trimming: 2 bases; junction bases outside the gene matches: 11. This CDR3 region has 17 residues. Germline V gives CDR1 MNHNS, CDR2 SASEGT. DNA of the CDR3: TGTGCCAGCAGTGGCCTCGGAGGGGGCCGAGGCAATCAGCCCCAGCATTTT. This sequence encodes CASSGLGGGRGNQPQHF.

The V and J genes are TRBV19 and TRBJ1-2; tentatively, D is TRBD1 (6 bases). The CDR3 contains 16 residues. Trimming removed 1 base at V and 8 bases at J, with 20 bases between. CDR1 and CDR2 from the germline V gene are LNHDA and SQIVND (reference sequence). The CDR3 spells CASSIGNRVRGGGYTF. In nucleotides, the CDR3 is TGTGCCAGTAGTATAGGCAACAGGGTAAGAGGAGGAGGCTACACCTTC.

The chain employs TRBV12-5 and TRBJ2-1, with a tentative D call TRBD2 (5 bases). Trimming shortened V by 6 bases and J by 6 bases, and 12 bases separated the two germline ends. Germline V gene lookup returns CDR1 LGHNT and CDR2 FRNRAP. The CDR3 totals 13 residues. CDR3 coding DNA: TGTGCTAGTGGCTCGGGAAACCCCAATGAGCAGTTCTTC. Translating gives CASGSGNPNEQFF.

This sequence joins TRBV6-6 and TRBJ2-7, with D perhaps given as TRBD1 or TRBD2 (5 bases each). Per germline, CDR1 MNHNY and CDR2 SVGAGI (reference sequence). Trimming shortened V by 2 bases and J by 2 bases, and 13 bases separated the two germline ends. This CDR3 contains 15 residues. In nucleotides, the CDR3 is TGTGCCAGCAGTTACGGTAGCGACAGCCCCTACGAGCAGTACTTC. It codes for CASSYGSDSPYEQYF.